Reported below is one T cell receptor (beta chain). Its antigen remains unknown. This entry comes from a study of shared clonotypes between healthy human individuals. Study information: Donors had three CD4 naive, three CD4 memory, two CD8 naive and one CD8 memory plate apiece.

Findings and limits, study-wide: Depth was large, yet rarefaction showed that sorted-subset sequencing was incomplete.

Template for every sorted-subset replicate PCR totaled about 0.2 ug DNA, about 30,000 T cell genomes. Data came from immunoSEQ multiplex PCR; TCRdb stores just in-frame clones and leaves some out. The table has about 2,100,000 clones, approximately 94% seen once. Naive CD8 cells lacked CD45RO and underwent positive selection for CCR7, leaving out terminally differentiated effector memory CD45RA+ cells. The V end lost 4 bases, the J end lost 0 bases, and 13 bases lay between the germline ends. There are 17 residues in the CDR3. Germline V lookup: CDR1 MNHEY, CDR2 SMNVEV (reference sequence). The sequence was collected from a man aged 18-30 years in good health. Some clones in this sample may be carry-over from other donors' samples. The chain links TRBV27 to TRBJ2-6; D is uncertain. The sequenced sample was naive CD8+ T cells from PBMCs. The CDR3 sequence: CASSSGRPFSGANVLTF. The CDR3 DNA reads TGTGCCAGCAGTTCAGGCAGGCCATTCTCTGGGGCCAACGTCCTGACTTTC.